This T cell receptor (beta chain) was identified during a study of T cell changes during pregnancy in multiple sclerosis. Germline CDR1 and CDR2: MDHEN and SYDVKM. The V end lost 3 bases, the J end lost 3 bases, and 9 bases lay between the germline ends. The CDR3 loop spans 15 amino acids. Sequencing used immunoSEQ multiplex PCR; TCRdb keeps in-frame clones, though not all of them. The sample has 90,000 to 130,000 clones; about 90% are singletons. Source: peripheral blood, taken in the third trimester of pregnancy. The rearrangement joins TRBV28 to TRBJ2-6; D call uncertain. This sequence originates from a female donor with multiple sclerosis, enrolled in a pregnancy study. The CDR3 DNA reads TGTGCCAGCAGTTTGCCCCTAGGTGGGGCCAACGTCCTGACTTTC. Amino acids: CASSLPLGGANVLTF.